These 5 T cell receptor beta chains came from one sample sequenced in a study of T cell changes during pregnancy in multiple sclerosis (dated by TCRdb to between 2017 and 2020). Libraries were built with the immunoSEQ multiplex PCR assay. TCRdb took over this immuneACCESS table, retaining in-frame rearrangements with V and J assigned. Such tables are incomplete; in checked studies, under half of the missing clones stem from an unresolved V gene, and the remainder is unexplained. Counted in this sample were tens of thousands of clones; around 93% of them appeared once. Of the sample, 0.6% to 0.75% is held by the ten largest clones. The input for sequencing was CD4+ T cells from peripheral blood mononuclear cells, taken before pregnancy. Receptors were obtained from a female donor with multiple sclerosis, enrolled in a pregnancy study.

V is TRBV19 and J is TRBJ1-2; D uncertain. Trimming removed 1 base at V and 0 bases at J, with 12 bases between. The CDR3 spans 16 residues. CDR1 is LNHDA, CDR2 SQIVND, per germline (reference sequence). CDR3: CASSIALKPANYGYTF. The CDR3 nucleotides are TGTGCCAGTAGTATAGCCCTCAAACCAGCTAACTATGGCTACACCTTC.

The rearrangement joins TRBV19 to TRBJ1-3; no definite D call. The CDR3 is 15 residues long. Deletions cut 7 bases from V and 4 bases from J, with 17 bases between. In germline, CDR1 is LNHDA, CDR2 SQIVND (reference sequence). The CDR3 DNA is TGTGCCAGTACGGGATTGGGAATGGGAGGAAACACCATATATTTT. This gives the protein CASTGLGMGGNTIYF.

V and J are TRBV30 and TRBJ1-5; 8 positions match TRBD1. Germline trimming cut 5 bases from V and 1 base from J; bases unmatched to any gene: 7. Germline V gene sequence: CDR1 GTSNPN, CDR2 SVGIG (reference sequence). The CDR3 extends over 15 amino acids. DNA of the CDR3: TGTGCCTGGTCAGGGGGCTGGGTGAGCAATCAGCCCCAGCATTTT. Its translation: CAWSGGWVSNQPQHF.

The chain has TRBV7-3 and TRBJ1-1; unclear D gene. The CDR3 covers 13 residues. V was trimmed by 2 bases and J by 1 base, leaving 5 bases between them. From germline, CDR1 is SGHTA and CDR2 FQGTGA. The CDR3 nucleotides are TGTGCCAGCAGCTTAGGCAGGAACACTGAAGCTTTCTTT. It specifies CASSLGRNTEAFF.

This clone was detected only a few times. The V call is TRBV5-8, the J call TRBJ1-6, with a weak D call TRBD1 (5 bases). Germline V lookup: CDR1 SGHTS, CDR2 YDEGEE. V dropped 4 bases and J dropped 4 bases, with 9 bases sitting between them. The CDR3 spans 14 residues. CDR3 loop: CASSTDRYNSPLHF. CDR3 coding DNA: TGTGCCAGCAGCACAGACAGATATAATTCACCCCTCCACTTT.